Listed here are 14 T cell receptor beta chains from one sample, sequenced in a study of CXCR3-negative and CXCR3-positive naive CD8 T cells. Regarding the study as a whole: Hydrophobicity of TRB CDR3s was greater in CXCR3-positive naive cells than in CXCR3-negative naive cells.

Researchers prepared the TRB cDNA libraries using 5' RACE with UMI labels. TCRdb re-called the 5' RACE reads; one entry per CDR3 protein, DNA not given. In all, the sample yields over 95,000 distinct CDR3 sequences. These receptors are not linked to any known antigen. The source material was naive CXCR3+ CD8+ T cells from blood. Subset reported: CD45RO-CCR7+CD27+CD95- naive CD8+ T cells expressing CXCR3 (TNR3+). The source is a human donor in good health. Some clones in this sample may be carry-over from other donors' samples.

The chain is built from TRBV10-3 and TRBJ2-1; absent DNA, TCRdb's TRBD2 call cannot be checked. Looked up from germline, CDR1 is ENHRY and CDR2 is SYGVKD. This CDR3 is built from 13 residues. CDR3 loop: CATRLAGYNEQFF.

This chain links TRBV4-1 with TRBJ2-7; TCRdb names TRBD1, which stays unverified in the absence of DNA. The V gene's germline CDR1 is MGHRA and CDR2 YSYEKL. The CDR3 sequence is 14 residues long. The CDR3 protein is CASSQSGTGVEQYF.

The V gene is TRBV20-1, the J gene TRBJ2-7. CDR3 length: 12 residues. Germline V gene lookup returns CDR1 DFQATT and CDR2 SNEGSKA (reference sequence). The CDR3 sequence is CSARDRPYEQYF.

The V and J genes are TRBV5-4 and TRBJ2-7; TCRdb designates TRBD1, a call that cannot be tested without DNA. Germline V gene data show CDR1 as SGHNT and CDR2 as YYREEE (reference sequence). This CDR3 is built from 20 residues. CDR3 sequence: CASSSRITGGNSGGAYEQYF.

J is TRBJ2-1 and V is TRBV29-1; the TRBD1 assignment by TCRdb is unverifiable without DNA. This CDR3 has 12 residues. Germline lookup yields CDR1 SQVTM and CDR2 ANQGSEA. Here the CDR3 reads CRGEGPYNEQFF.

J is TRBJ1-5 and V is TRBV19; TCRdb designates TRBD1, a call that cannot be tested without DNA. Germline V gives CDR1 LNHDA, CDR2 SQIVND (reference sequence). There are 15 residues in the CDR3. This CDR3 reads CASRIQGASNQPQHF.

The chain recombines TRBV29-1 with TRBJ1-5. The length of the CDR3 is 13 residues. CDR1 is SQVTM and CDR2 is ANQGSEA in the germline V gene. Here the CDR3 reads CSASDGYNQPQHF.

The gene calls are TRBV7-9 and TRBJ1-5. The CDR3 sequence is 14 residues long. Germline V lookup: CDR1 SEHNR, CDR2 FQNEAQ (reference sequence). The CDR3 spells CASSDGLGNQPQHF.

The chain employs TRBV20-1 and TRBJ2-1; TCRdb's D call of TRBD1 is untestable without DNA. Germline values: CDR1 DFQATT, CDR2 SNEGSKA (reference sequence). The CDR3 spans 16 residues. Here the CDR3 reads CSAIGRGLVSYNEQLF.

This chain links TRBV6-5 with TRBJ2-2; TCRdb's assignment of TRBD1 cannot be checked, as there is no DNA. Germline-derived CDR1 and CDR2 are MNHEY and SVGAGI. The CDR3 spans 15 residues. The CDR3 loop is CASSYSQGLAGELFF.

J is TRBJ1-1 and V is TRBV7-9. This CDR3 region has 13 residues. Germline V gene data show CDR1 as SEHNR and CDR2 as FQNEAQ (reference sequence). The CDR3 here is CAASGGRDTEAFF.

CDR3 in amino acids: CSSGGNYNEQFF. This sequence joins TRBV20-1 and TRBJ2-1; absent DNA, TCRdb's TRBD2 call cannot be checked. Germline CDR1 is DFQATT and CDR2 is SNEGSKA (reference sequence). CDR3 length: 12 amino acids.

The chain combines TRBV7-9 with TRBJ1-1; the TCRdb call, TRBD1, lacks DNA for checking. The CDR3 is 13 amino acids. Germline-derived CDR1 and CDR2 are SEHNR and FQNEAQ (reference sequence). The CDR3 protein is CASSGPGGTEAFF.

The V call is TRBV19, the J call TRBJ2-2; TCRdb reports TRBD2, a call that lacks DNA to check it against. The CDR3 is made up of 13 amino acids. Per the germline V gene, CDR1 is LNHDA and CDR2 is SQIVND (reference sequence). Here the CDR3 reads CASSILAAGELFF.